Listed below are T cell receptor beta chains from one sample, sequenced in a study of shared clonotypes between healthy human individuals. The table came from immunoSEQ multiplex PCR; TCRdb's copy has only in-frame clones and leaves some out. The table shows roughly 2.4 million clones, with approximately 96% occurring only once. Sequencing was carried out using naive CD4+ T cells sorted from blood. The receptors here all came from a man aged 18 to 29 in good health. CDR3s include the opening cysteine and the closing phenylalanine or tryptophan. Each record gives: V gene, J gene, clone size, D gene, CDR3 protein, CDR3 DNA. The D gene is left open where the match is weak. Not every row has a clone size; where given, it reads once, few, many or a size class.

V gene: TRBV4-3
J gene: TRBJ2-2
clone size: -
D gene: TRBD2
CDR3 protein: CASRRTSGGTGELFF
CDR3 DNA: TGCGCCAGCAGACGGACTAGCGGGGGTACCGGGGAGCTGTTTTTT

V gene: TRBV20-1
J gene: TRBJ2-7
clone size: -
D gene: -
CDR3 protein: CSARLSYEQYF
CDR3 DNA: TGCAGTGCTAGGCTCTCCTACGAGCAGTACTTC

V gene: TRBV6-5
J gene: TRBJ2-7
clone size: -
D gene: -
CDR3 protein: CASHTGTWGYEQYF
CDR3 DNA: TGTGCCAGCCACACCGGGACATGGGGCTACGAGCAGTACTTC

V gene: TRBV6-6
J gene: TRBJ2-7
clone size: -
D gene: -
CDR3 protein: CASSSINWSYEQYF
CDR3 DNA: TGTGCCAGCAGCTCGATTAATTGGTCCTACGAGCAGTACTTC

V gene: TRBV2
J gene: TRBJ1-4
clone size: once
D gene: -
CDR3 protein: CASMVVITEKLFF
CDR3 DNA: TGTGCCAGCATGGTGGTGATAACTGAAAAACTGTTTTTT

V gene: TRBV6-5
J gene: TRBJ1-5
clone size: -
D gene: -
CDR3 protein: CASSSRGGNQPQHF
CDR3 DNA: TGTGCCAGCAGTTCCCGTGGAGGGAATCAGCCCCAGCATTTT

V gene: TRBV28
J gene: TRBJ1-1
clone size: -
D gene: TRBD1
CDR3 protein: CASSREGAGSTEAFF
CDR3 DNA: TGTGCCAGCAGTCGGGAGGGGGCCGGGAGCACTGAAGCTTTCTTT

V gene: TRBV4-1
J gene: TRBJ2-2
clone size: -
D gene: TRBD2
CDR3 protein: CASSPYPGTTLNTGELFF
CDR3 DNA: TGCGCCAGCAGCCCTTATCCCGGGACTACCTTGAACACCGGGGAGCTGTTTTTT

V gene: TRBV4-1
J gene: TRBJ2-3
clone size: -
D gene: -
CDR3 protein: CASSQVYEGPPSRDTQYF
CDR3 DNA: TGCGCCAGCAGCCAAGTGTACGAGGGGCCCCCGTCCCGAGATACGCAGTATTTT

V gene: TRBV30
J gene: TRBJ1-6
clone size: -
D gene: -
CDR3 protein: CAWSGPRFYNSPLHF
CDR3 DNA: TGTGCCTGGAGTGGTCCCCGGTTCTATAATTCACCCCTCCACTTT

V gene: TRBV4-1
J gene: TRBJ2-7
clone size: -
D gene: TRBD2
CDR3 protein: CASSRLAGNDYEQYF
CDR3 DNA: TGCGCCAGCAGTCGACTAGCGGGGAATGACTACGAGCAGTACTTC

V gene: TRBV30
J gene: TRBJ2-5
clone size: -
D gene: -
CDR3 protein: CAWRTGDGGTQYF
CDR3 DNA: TGTGCCTGGAGAACTGGGGATGGGGGGACCCAGTACTTC

V gene: TRBV5-1
J gene: TRBJ2-2
clone size: -
D gene: -
CDR3 protein: CASSSDGISNTGELFF
CDR3 DNA: TGCGCCAGCAGCTCGGACGGCATATCGAACACCGGGGAGCTGTTTTTT

V gene: TRBV2
J gene: TRBJ2-7
clone size: -
D gene: -
CDR3 protein: CASSESRGDIYEQYF
CDR3 DNA: TGTGCCAGCAGTGAATCCAGAGGGGACATCTACGAGCAGTACTTC

V gene: TRBV20-1
J gene: TRBJ1-2
clone size: few
D gene: -
CDR3 protein: CSAREDGYTF
CDR3 DNA: TGCAGTGCTAGAGAAGATGGCTACACCTTC

V gene: TRBV6-1
J gene: TRBJ2-5
clone size: once
D gene: TRBD1
CDR3 protein: CASRRKTGGETQYF
CDR3 DNA: TGTGCCAGCAGAAGAAAAACAGGGGGAGAGACCCAGTACTTC

V gene: TRBV9
J gene: TRBJ2-2
clone size: -
D gene: TRBD2
CDR3 protein: CASSVDRTSGSTGELFF
CDR3 DNA: TGTGCCAGCAGCGTGGACAGGACTAGCGGGAGTACCGGGGAGCTGTTTTTT

V gene: TRBV15
J gene: TRBJ1-3
clone size: -
D gene: -
CDR3 protein: CATSRDRKGNTIYF
CDR3 DNA: TGTGCCACCAGCAGAGATCGGAAAGGAAACACCATATATTTT

V gene: TRBV10-3
J gene: TRBJ2-5
clone size: -
D gene: TRBD1
CDR3 protein: CAIRDTDRAEVTQYF
CDR3 DNA: TGTGCCATCAGGGATACTGACAGGGCCGAGGTGACCCAGTACTTC

V gene: TRBV28
J gene: TRBJ2-7
clone size: -
D gene: -
CDR3 protein: CASSLSGALGEQYF
CDR3 DNA: TGTGCCAGCAGTTTATCTGGGGCCCTGGGCGAGCAGTACTTC

V gene: TRBV5-1
J gene: TRBJ1-4
clone size: -
D gene: -
CDR3 protein: CASSLAIGGGEKLFF
CDR3 DNA: TGCGCCAGCAGCTTGGCCATAGGGGGTGGTGAAAAACTGTTTTTT

V gene: TRBV10-1
J gene: TRBJ1-1
clone size: few
D gene: -
CDR3 protein: CASSESGNTEAFF
CDR3 DNA: TGCGCCAGCAGTGAGTCGGGGAACACTGAAGCTTTCTTT

V gene: TRBV20-1
J gene: TRBJ2-5
clone size: -
D gene: -
CDR3 protein: CSVAPPGTQYF
CDR3 DNA: TGCAGTGTAGCGCCGCCGGGGACCCAGTACTTC

V gene: TRBV7-9
J gene: TRBJ2-1
clone size: -
D gene: -
CDR3 protein: CASSSTSTVGSYNEQFF
CDR3 DNA: TGTGCCAGCAGCTCAACCTCGACCGTAGGCTCCTACAATGAGCAGTTCTTC

V gene: TRBV7-9
J gene: TRBJ2-5
clone size: once
D gene: TRBD1
CDR3 protein: CASSAPDRGYETQYF
CDR3 DNA: TGTGCCAGCAGCGCCCCCGACAGGGGTTACGAGACCCAGTACTTC

V gene: TRBV25-1
J gene: TRBJ1-6
clone size: -
D gene: -
CDR3 protein: CASSEFLNSPLHF
CDR3 DNA: TGTGCCAGCAGTGAATTCCTCAATTCACCCCTCCACTTT

V gene: TRBV5-1
J gene: TRBJ2-7
clone size: -
D gene: -
CDR3 protein: CASWDWVTEQYF
CDR3 DNA: TGCGCCAGCTGGGACTGGGTGACAGAGCAGTACTTC

V gene: TRBV28
J gene: TRBJ1-5
clone size: -
D gene: -
CDR3 protein: CASSLSWGRGQVGNQPQHF
CDR3 DNA: TGTGCCAGCAGTCTCTCATGGGGAAGGGGCCAAGTCGGGAATCAGCCCCAGCATTTT

V gene: TRBV10-3
J gene: TRBJ1-2
clone size: few
D gene: -
CDR3 protein: CAITDSRNYGYTF
CDR3 DNA: TGTGCCATCACCGACAGCCGAAACTATGGCTACACCTTC

V gene: TRBV6-5
J gene: TRBJ2-7
clone size: -
D gene: TRBD2
CDR3 protein: CASSPSGLHYEQYF
CDR3 DNA: TGTGCCAGCAGTCCCTCGGGACTACACTACGAGCAGTACTTC

V gene: TRBV11-2
J gene: TRBJ1-1
clone size: once
D gene: -
CDR3 protein: CASSLWGAAGTEAFF
CDR3 DNA: TGTGCCAGCAGCTTATGGGGGGCTGCCGGCACTGAAGCTTTCTTT

V gene: TRBV6-6
J gene: TRBJ1-5
clone size: -
D gene: TRBD1
CDR3 protein: CASRLTGEYQPQHF
CDR3 DNA: TGTGCCAGCAGATTGACAGGGGAGTATCAGCCCCAGCATTTT

V gene: TRBV18
J gene: TRBJ1-6
clone size: -
D gene: -
CDR3 protein: CASSPGASYNSPLHF
CDR3 DNA: TGTGCCAGCTCACCTGGGGCCAGCTATAATTCACCCCTCCACTTT

V gene: TRBV19
J gene: TRBJ2-5
clone size: -
D gene: -
CDR3 protein: CASSISSLETQYF
CDR3 DNA: TGTGCCAGTAGTATTTCTTCTCTCGAGACCCAGTACTTC

V gene: TRBV6-5
J gene: TRBJ1-1
clone size: -
D gene: -
CDR3 protein: CASRPGRGRNTEAFF
CDR3 DNA: TGTGCCAGCAGACCCGGGCGGGGGAGGAACACTGAAGCTTTCTTT

V gene: TRBV5-1
J gene: TRBJ2-3
clone size: -
D gene: -
CDR3 protein: CASSLRSVSSTDTQYF
CDR3 DNA: TGCGCCAGCAGCCTAAGGAGCGTCTCTAGCACAGATACGCAGTATTTT

V gene: TRBV7-9
J gene: TRBJ2-2
clone size: -
D gene: TRBD2
CDR3 protein: CASSLYGLANTGELFF
CDR3 DNA: TGTGCCAGCAGCTTGTACGGACTAGCGAACACCGGGGAGCTGTTTTTT

V gene: TRBV7-2
J gene: TRBJ2-7
clone size: -
D gene: TRBD1
CDR3 protein: CASSLWTGSYEQYF
CDR3 DNA: TGTGCCAGCAGCTTATGGACAGGCTCCTACGAGCAGTACTTC

V gene: TRBV7-6
J gene: TRBJ1-1
clone size: -
D gene: -
CDR3 protein: CASSLVMGLSTEAFF
CDR3 DNA: TGTGCCAGCAGCTTAGTTATGGGTCTCAGTACTGAAGCTTTCTTT

V gene: TRBV27
J gene: TRBJ1-1
clone size: -
D gene: TRBD1
CDR3 protein: CASKKQGQNTEAFF
CDR3 DNA: TGTGCCAGCAAAAAACAGGGGCAGAACACTGAAGCTTTCTTT

V gene: TRBV7-2
J gene: TRBJ2-5
clone size: -
D gene: -
CDR3 protein: CASSLGLRGQQETQYF
CDR3 DNA: TGTGCCAGCAGCTTAGGTTTAAGGGGCCAACAAGAGACCCAGTACTTC